This T cell receptor (beta chain) was observed in a study of Ad26.COV2.S vaccination and SARS-CoV-2 variants. The table came from immunoSEQ multiplex PCR; TCRdb's copy has only in-frame clones and leaves some out. The data hold more than 150,000 clones, with around 85% observed a single time. Notes on this clone: Its antigen is not known.

Whole-study findings and limits: Vaccinated individuals (as opposed to placebo recipients) had higher spike-specific TCR breadth. It was reported that spike-specific CD8+ and CD4+ T cell responses were substantially broad after vaccination. Assessments of TCR breadth and depth may have underestimated the total T cell responses. Measurement of non-spike TCR breadth gave similar results in vaccine and placebo recipients.

Germline CDR1 is SEHNR and CDR2 is FQNEAQ (reference sequence). This CDR3 contains 15 residues. V lost 5 bases, J lost 6 bases, and 17 bases lay in between. The sequence was obtained from a human donor who had recovered from COVID-19. The specimen was peripheral blood, collected after recovery from COVID-19. This sequence joins TRBV7-9 and TRBJ2-1; TRBD2 is a possible D gene (5 bases). This CDR3 is CASSPSLGLGNEQFF. In nucleotides, the CDR3 is TGTGCCAGCAGCCCTAGCCTTGGGTTAGGCAATGAGCAGTTCTTC.